A single sample gave rise to the 29 T cell receptor beta chains below, sequenced in a study of blood T cell repertoires in COVID-19. TCRdb keeps only in-frame clones here, not all; method: immunoSEQ multiplex PCR. The table includes approximately 150,000 clones, 80% to 90% detected once. Sequences were obtained from peripheral blood. These receptors all come from an older woman with active COVID-19.

This chain links TRBV25-1 with TRBJ1-2; no definite D call. The V gene lost 6 bases and the J gene lost 8 bases, with 10 bases spanning the gap. Germline loops: CDR1 MGHDK, CDR2 SYGVNS. The CDR3 consists of 11 residues. The DNA of the CDR3 is TGTGCCAGCAGGGGGAGAGGCGGCTACACCTTC. Residues: CASRGRGGYTF.

V is TRBV5-1 and J is TRBJ2-7; no clear D. Looked up from germline, CDR1 is SGHRS and CDR2 is YFSETQ. This CDR3 has 15 amino acids. V was cut by 2 bases and J by 6 bases, with 18 bases left in between. CDR3 bases: TGCGCCAGCAGCTTCGGCTGGAGTGTCCCGGGCGAGCAGTACTTC. As protein: CASSFGWSVPGEQYF.

The rearrangement links TRBV11-2 to TRBJ2-2; TRBD2 matches at 7 bases. The CDR3 is 16 amino acids. Germline CDR1 SGHAT, CDR2 FQNNGV. Trimming at V came to 2 bases and at J to 6 bases, leaving 9 bases not matched to a gene. CDR3 coding DNA: TGTGCCAGCAGCTTAAGCGGGAATGACTATTCCGGGGAGCTGTTTTTT. This gives the protein CASSLSGNDYSGELFF.

The chain has TRBV18 and TRBJ2-5; 10 bases are shared with TRBD2. This CDR3 contains 17 residues. Trimming took 0 bases from V and 5 from J; bases not matched to a gene: 9. Germline CDR1 and CDR2: KGHSH and LQKENI. The CDR3 sequence is CASSPPSVAGGQETQYF. In DNA, the CDR3 is TGTGCCAGCTCACCACCATCCGTAGCGGGGGGACAGGAGACCCAGTACTTC.

The chain couples TRBV5-1 to TRBJ2-2; TRBD2 agrees at 14 bases. Germline trimming cut 4 bases from V and 6 bases from J; bases unmatched to any gene: 5. This CDR3 region has 16 residues. CDR1 SGHRS and CDR2 YFSETQ come from the germline V gene. CDR3 sequence reads: CASSTGLAGVSGELFF. CDR3 DNA: TGCGCCAGCAGCACGGGACTAGCGGGAGTTTCCGGGGAGCTGTTTTTT.

This clone came up once. The J gene is TRBJ2-2, the V gene TRBV24-1; unclear D gene. Trimming shortened V by 5 bases and J by 10 bases, and 13 bases separated the two germline ends. Germline loops: CDR1 KGHDR, CDR2 SFDVKD. The CDR3 is 13 residues long. CDR3 sequence reads: CATSAPGTEELFF. The CDR3 DNA reads as TGTGCCACCAGTGCCCCAGGCACGGAGGAGCTGTTTTTT.

This chain joins TRBV7-9 and TRBJ2-1; TRBD2 agrees at 8 bases. Germline CDR1 reads SEHNR; CDR2 reads FQNEAQ (reference sequence). J was trimmed by 2 bases and V by 1 base; bases with no gene match: 4. CDR3 length equals 16 residues. CDR3 region: CASSLGTGGTYNEQFF. CDR3 coding DNA: TGTGCCAGCAGCTTAGGGACGGGAGGGACCTACAATGAGCAGTTCTTC. The whole variable domain, filled in from reference TRBV7-9 and TRBJ2-1, reads DTGVSQNPRHKITKRGQNVTFRCDPISEHNRLYWYRQTLGQGPEFLTYFQNEAQLEKSRLLSDRFSAERPKGSFSTLEIQRTEQGDSAMYLCASSLGTGGTYNEQFFGPGTRLTVL.

The table lists this clone with a count of one. V gene TRBV24-1 combines with J gene TRBJ2-3; TRBD1 matches at 7 bases. The CDR3 consists of 15 residues. In germline, CDR1 is KGHDR, CDR2 SFDVKD. V shed 7 bases, J shed 0 bases, and the junction held 6 bases outside the gene matches. The CDR3 sequence is CATRKGGSSTDTQYF. The CDR3, as DNA: TGTGCCACCAGAAAAGGGGGCTCTAGCACAGATACGCAGTATTTT.

J is TRBJ2-1 and V is TRBV27, with D possibly matching TRBD2 (5 bases). The V end was cut by 6 bases, the J end by 4 bases, with 16 bases between. Germline loops: CDR1 MNHEY, CDR2 SMNVEV (reference sequence). The CDR3 totals 15 residues. For the CDR3, the DNA is TGTGCCAGCAGAACCGGGCCCGGGGTTTACAATGAGCAGTTCTTC. This encodes CASRTGPGVYNEQFF.

This clone was seen just once. The chain is built from TRBV6-5 and TRBJ2-3, with 10 bases matching TRBD1. This CDR3 is 14 amino acids long. V shed 9 bases and J 4 bases; nucleotides not matched to a gene: 7. CDR1 and CDR2 from the germline V gene are MNHEY and SVGAGI. For the CDR3, the DNA is TGTGCCAGTTCGGGACAGGGGTGGGCAGATACGCAGTATTTT. It codes for CASSGQGWADTQYF.

The gene calls are TRBV2 and TRBJ1-5; 8 nucleotides line up with TRBD1. Looked up from germline, CDR1 is SNHLY and CDR2 is FYNNEI. The CDR3 runs 14 residues. V lost 7 bases and J lost 7; bases outside the gene matches: 9. CDR3 nucleotide sequence: TGTGCCAGCAATCAGGACAGGGTCTGGCAGCCCCAGCATTTT. Translation gives CASNQDRVWQPQHF.

The chain is built from TRBV28 and TRBJ1-3; D call uncertain. The CDR3 loop spans 15 amino acids. Germline V gene sequence: CDR1 MDHEN, CDR2 SYDVKM. V dropped 2 bases and J dropped 4 bases, with 12 bases sitting between them. The CDR3 DNA sequence: TGTGCCAGCAGTTTACTGTTGGGAGGGGGAAACACCATATATTTT. It yields the protein CASSLLLGGGNTIYF.

The chain joins TRBV28 to TRBJ2-1; D is unresolved. CDR3 length: 15 amino acids. CDR1 and CDR2 (germline): MDHEN, SYDVKM. V shed 6 bases and J shed 5 bases, with 17 bases lying between them. The CDR3: CASSPLGILNNEQFF. For the CDR3, the DNA is TGTGCCAGCAGCCCGCTAGGCATCCTTAACAATGAGCAGTTCTTC.

V gene TRBV27 combines with J gene TRBJ2-7, with TRBD2 matching over 7 bases. V lost 2 bases to trimming and J lost 1 base; unmatched junction nucleotides: 8. Germline lookup yields CDR1 MNHEY and CDR2 SMNVEV (reference sequence). The CDR3 length is 16 residues. This chain's CDR3 is CASSLSERLASYEQYF. The CDR3 DNA follows: TGTGCCAGCAGTTTAAGTGAACGACTAGCTTCCTACGAGCAGTACTTC.

The chain has TRBV13 and TRBJ1-4; 10 positions agree with TRBD1. CDR3 length equals 14 residues. The V gene end was trimmed by 4 bases and the J gene end by 7 bases; junction bases not matched to a gene: 3. Germline CDR1 and CDR2: PRHDT and FYEKMQ (reference sequence). The CDR3 is CASSSRQGAEKLFF. The CDR3 nucleotides read TGTGCCAGCAGCTCAAGACAGGGGGCTGAAAAACTGTTTTTT.

This sequence joins TRBV28 and TRBJ1-1, with TRBD1 matching over 9 bases. The CDR3 has 17 residues. V gave up 6 bases and J gave up 1 base; unmatched junction bases: 12. Looked up from germline, CDR1 is MDHEN and CDR2 is SYDVKM. DNA of the CDR3: TGTGCCAGCAGCCTCCCGGGACAGGGTTGGGGGAACACTGAAGCTTTCTTT. Amino acids: CASSLPGQGWGNTEAFF.

The chain recombines TRBV11-3 with TRBJ2-3, with 10 bases aligning to TRBD2. The germline V gene encodes CDR1 SGHNT and CDR2 YENEEA. Trimming cost V 2 bases and J 5 bases; bases outside gene matches: 7. CDR3 size: 16 residues. The CDR3 loop is CASSLSSLAGVDTQYF. Here the CDR3 DNA reads TGTGCCAGCAGCTTAAGTTCTCTAGCGGGAGTAGATACGCAGTATTTT.

The chain carries TRBV2 and TRBJ2-7; 8 bases match TRBD2. Trimming cost V 6 bases and J 9 bases; bases outside gene matches: 10. Germline V gene data show CDR1 as SNHLY and CDR2 as FYNNEI. The CDR3 covers 13 residues. The CDR3 coding sequence is TGTGCCAGCAGACCTACAGCGGGGGCAGGGCAGTACTTC. Translating it yields CASRPTAGAGQYF.

The chain uses TRBV5-1 and TRBJ1-1; possibly TRBD1 for D (5 bases). V was pared by 1 base and J by 3 bases, with 10 bases between. CDR3 size: 14 residues. CDR1 is SGHRS and CDR2 is YFSETQ in the germline V gene. The CDR3 DNA is TGCGCCAGCAGCTTGCGGGGGTGGGACACTGAAGCTTTCTTT. Translating gives CASSLRGWDTEAFF.

This chain connects TRBV9 to TRBJ2-5; TRBD2 agrees at 13 bases. The V and J ends lost 2 bases and 2 bases, in that order; junction bases with no gene match: 9. This CDR3 contains 18 residues. The germline V gene encodes CDR1 SGDLS and CDR2 YYNGEE. CDR3 nucleotide sequence: TGTGCCAGCAGCGTCCGGGGCTCGGGACTAGCGGGACAAGAGACCCAGTACTTC. It translates to CASSVRGSGLAGQETQYF.

This chain joins TRBV3-1 (or the pseudogene TRBV3-2) and TRBJ2-4; D uncertain. V lost 1 base, J lost 4 bases, and 5 bases lay in between. Per the germline V gene, CDR1 is LGHDT and CDR2 is YNNKEL (reference sequence). This CDR3 is built from 13 residues. The CDR3 region has the DNA TGTGCCAGCAGCCAAGGGCGGAAAAACATTCAGTACTTC. It specifies CASSQGRKNIQYF.

This rearrangement joins TRBV18 to TRBJ2-2, with TRBD2 matching over 7 bases. V lost 2 bases, J lost 4 bases, and 7 bases stayed unmatched. The CDR3 runs to 16 residues. The germline V gene encodes CDR1 KGHSH and CDR2 LQKENI. As DNA, the CDR3 is TGTGCCAGCTCACCATCCGGGACTACAGGCACCGGGGAGCTGTTTTTT. Protein: CASSPSGTTGTGELFF.

The chain uses TRBV2 and TRBJ1-2; D perhaps matches TRBD1 (5 bases). Germline assignment: CDR1 SNHLY and CDR2 FYNNEI. V was pared by 8 bases and J by 1 base, with 17 bases between. The length of the CDR3 is 15 residues. In DNA form, the CDR3 reads TGTGCCAGCTACAAGCGCCGGGGGGATAACTATGGCTACACCTTC. This encodes CASYKRRGDNYGYTF.

The CDR3, as DNA: TGTGCCAGCCGACGGGAGAACACTGAAGCTTTCTTT. Residues: CASRRENTEAFF. The J gene is TRBJ1-1, the V gene TRBV18; D uncertain. The CDR3 contains 12 residues. V lost 8 bases and J lost 1, with 8 bases in between. Germline V gene lookup returns CDR1 KGHSH and CDR2 LQKENI.

The chain employs TRBV5-4 and TRBJ2-5, with D perhaps TRBD1 (6 bases). From germline, CDR1 is SGHNT and CDR2 YYREEE (reference sequence). V lost 2 bases and J 3 bases, leaving 17 bases between the germline ends. The CDR3 is 16 amino acids. Here the CDR3 DNA reads TGTGCCAGCAGCTTACCCACAGGGCGGGTTGAAGAGACCCAGTACTTC. Amino acids: CASSLPTGRVEETQYF.

This clone turned up a few times. The chain employs TRBV30 and TRBJ1-2; TRBD1 aligns across 7 bases. CDR3 length: 13 residues. Germline trimming cut 3 bases from V and 5 bases from J; bases unmatched to any gene: 6. Germline values: CDR1 GTSNPN, CDR2 SVGIG (reference sequence). The CDR3 protein is CAWRDRTRYGYTF. CDR3 sequence (DNA): TGTGCCTGGAGGGACAGGACGAGGTATGGCTACACCTTC.

J is TRBJ1-6 and V is TRBV18; 7 bases are a match to TRBD1. The CDR3 is 15 amino acids. Germline V gene data show CDR1 as KGHSH and CDR2 as LQKENI. After removal of 5 bases from V and 7 bases from J, the junction contained 8 bases not matched to a gene. Here the CDR3 DNA reads TGTGCCAGCTCATTTCGGCCCAGGGGGAATTCACCCCTCCACTTT. Residues: CASSFRPRGNSPLHF.

This clone was seen only once. Different DNA sequences within this sample yield the same CDR3. The chain combines TRBV11-2 with TRBJ2-7; 8 nucleotides line up with TRBD1. The CDR3 runs to 13 residues. Germline V lookup: CDR1 SGHAT, CDR2 FQNNGV. The V and J ends lost 6 bases and 6 bases, in that order; junction bases with no gene match: 7. In DNA, the CDR3 is TGTGCCAGCAGTGGACAGGGCCCACTCGAGCAGTACTTC. Protein: CASSGQGPLEQYF.

The chain links TRBV6-5 to TRBJ2-7, with D possibly being TRBD2 (5 bases). V gave up 5 bases and J gave up 2 bases, with 16 bases separating them. Looked up from germline, CDR1 is MNHEY and CDR2 is SVGAGI. This CDR3 has 15 residues. The CDR3 DNA is TGTGCCAGCAGTCAAAGCGGCCACGACACCTACGAGCAGTACTTC. This codes for CASSQSGHDTYEQYF.